This note documents a single T cell receptor (beta chain) sequence. Its specificity is not known. Some clones are missing from TCRdb's copy, which holds only in-frame ones; the method was immunoSEQ multiplex PCR. The table has 2 million to 2.5 million clones, approximately 95% seen once; the top ten hold around 0.13%. This sample stems from a study of shared clonotypes between healthy human individuals. Overall study findings and caveats: Some clonotypes were shared by all four sorted-subset donors, while others were not shared. The non-shared ones had lower generation probabilities than the shared ones.

The CDR3 consists of 16 residues. CDR1 SNHLY and CDR2 FYNNEI come from the germline V gene. J was trimmed by 4 bases and V by 5 bases; bases with no gene match: 10. V and J are TRBV2 and TRBJ2-1; 8 bases map to TRBD1. What was sequenced was naive CD4+ T cells sorted from blood. Subset given: CD45RA+ positively selected. The sequence came from a man aged 18 to 35 in good health. DNA of the CDR3: TGTGCCAGCAGTCGACCCCCGGGACAGGATTACAATGAGCAGTTCTTC. It encodes CASSRPPGQDYNEQFF.